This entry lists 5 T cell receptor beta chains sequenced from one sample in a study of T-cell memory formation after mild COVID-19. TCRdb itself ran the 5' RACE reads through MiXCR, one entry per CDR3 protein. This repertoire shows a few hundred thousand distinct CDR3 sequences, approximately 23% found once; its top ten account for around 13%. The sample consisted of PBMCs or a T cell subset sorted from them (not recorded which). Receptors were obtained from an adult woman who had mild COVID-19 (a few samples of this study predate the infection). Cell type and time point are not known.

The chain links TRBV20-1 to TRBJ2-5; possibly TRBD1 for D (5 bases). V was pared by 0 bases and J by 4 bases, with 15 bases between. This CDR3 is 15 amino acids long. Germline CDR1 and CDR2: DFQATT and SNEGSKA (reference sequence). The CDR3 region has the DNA TGCAGTGCTAGAGATCACAGACAGTTAGGAGAGACCCAGTACTTC. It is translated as CSARDHRQLGETQYF.

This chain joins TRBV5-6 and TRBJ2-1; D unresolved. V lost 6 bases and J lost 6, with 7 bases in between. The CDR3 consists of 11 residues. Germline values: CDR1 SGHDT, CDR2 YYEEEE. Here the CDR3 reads CASTYTNEQFF. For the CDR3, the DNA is TGTGCCAGCACCTATACCAATGAGCAGTTCTTC.

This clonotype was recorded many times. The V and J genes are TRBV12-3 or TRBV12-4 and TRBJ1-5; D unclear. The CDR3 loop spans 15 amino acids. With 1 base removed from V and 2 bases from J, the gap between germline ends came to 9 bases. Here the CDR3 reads CASSLVLSGNQPQHF. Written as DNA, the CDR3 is TGTGCCAGCAGTTTAGTATTGTCGGGCAATCAGCCCCAGCATTTT.

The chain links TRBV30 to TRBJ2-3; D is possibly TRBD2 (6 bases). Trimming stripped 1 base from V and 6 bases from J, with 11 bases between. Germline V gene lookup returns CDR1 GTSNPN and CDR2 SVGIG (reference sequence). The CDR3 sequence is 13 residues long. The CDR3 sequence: CAWSGKAGDTQYF. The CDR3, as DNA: TGTGCCTGGAGTGGGAAGGCGGGGGATACGCAGTATTTT.

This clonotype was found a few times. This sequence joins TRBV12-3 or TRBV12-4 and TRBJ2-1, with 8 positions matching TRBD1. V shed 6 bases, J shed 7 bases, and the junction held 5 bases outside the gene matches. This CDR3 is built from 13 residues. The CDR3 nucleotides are TGTGCCAGCAGCCGGACAGGGCGGAATGAGCAGTTCTTC. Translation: CASSRTGRNEQFF.